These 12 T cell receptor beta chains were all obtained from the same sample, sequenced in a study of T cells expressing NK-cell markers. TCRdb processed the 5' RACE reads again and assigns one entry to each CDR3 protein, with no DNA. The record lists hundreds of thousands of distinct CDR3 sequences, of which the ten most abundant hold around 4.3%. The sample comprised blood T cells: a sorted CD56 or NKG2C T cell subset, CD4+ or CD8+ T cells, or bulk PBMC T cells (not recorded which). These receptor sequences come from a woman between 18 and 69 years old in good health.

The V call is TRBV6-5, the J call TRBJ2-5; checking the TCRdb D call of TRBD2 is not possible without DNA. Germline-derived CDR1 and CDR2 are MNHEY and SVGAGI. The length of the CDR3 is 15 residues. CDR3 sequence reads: CASSYSAGGVETQYF.

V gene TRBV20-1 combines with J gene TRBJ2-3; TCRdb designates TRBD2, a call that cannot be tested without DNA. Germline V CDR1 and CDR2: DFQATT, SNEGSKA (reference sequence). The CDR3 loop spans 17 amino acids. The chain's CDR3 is CSARVVSGGAYPDTQYF.

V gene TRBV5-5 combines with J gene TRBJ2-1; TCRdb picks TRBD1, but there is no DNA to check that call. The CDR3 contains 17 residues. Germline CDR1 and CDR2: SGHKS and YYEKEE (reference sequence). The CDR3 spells CASSPGLRDLGGNEQFF. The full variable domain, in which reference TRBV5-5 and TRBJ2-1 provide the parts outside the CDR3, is DAGVTQSPTHLIKTRGQQVTLRCSPISGHKSVSWYQQVLGQGPQFIFQYYEKEERGRGNFPDRFSARQFPNYSSELNVNALLLGDSALYLCASSPGLRDLGGNEQFFGPGTRLTVL.

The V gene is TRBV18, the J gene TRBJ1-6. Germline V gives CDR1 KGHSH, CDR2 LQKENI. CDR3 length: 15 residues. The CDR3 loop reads CASSPLGSANSPLHF. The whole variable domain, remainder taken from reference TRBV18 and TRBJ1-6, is NAGVMQNPRHLVRRRGQEARLRCSPMKGHSHVYWYRQLPEEGLKFMVYLQKENIIDESGMPKERFSAEFPKEGPSILRIQQVVRGDSAAYFCASSPLGSANSPLHFGNGTRLTVT.

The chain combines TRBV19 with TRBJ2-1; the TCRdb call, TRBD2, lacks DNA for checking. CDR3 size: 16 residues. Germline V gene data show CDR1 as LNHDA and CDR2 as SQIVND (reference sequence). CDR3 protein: CASSIFPTSGYNEQFF.

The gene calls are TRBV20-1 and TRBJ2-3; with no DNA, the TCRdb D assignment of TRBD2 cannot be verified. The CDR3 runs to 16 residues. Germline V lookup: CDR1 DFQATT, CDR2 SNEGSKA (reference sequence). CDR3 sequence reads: CSARVQAGGPSDTQYF.

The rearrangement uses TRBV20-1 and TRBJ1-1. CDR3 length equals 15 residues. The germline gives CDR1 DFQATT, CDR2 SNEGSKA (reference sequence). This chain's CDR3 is CSAREGEGRTTEAFF.

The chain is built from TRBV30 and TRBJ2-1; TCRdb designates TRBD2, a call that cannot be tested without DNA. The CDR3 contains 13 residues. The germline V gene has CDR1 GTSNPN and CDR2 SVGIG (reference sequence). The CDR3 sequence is CAWSLTTYNEQFF.

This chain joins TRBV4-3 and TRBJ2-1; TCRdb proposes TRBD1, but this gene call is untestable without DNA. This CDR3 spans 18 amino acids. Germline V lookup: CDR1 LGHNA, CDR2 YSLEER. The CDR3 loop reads CASSQEIGRGFSYNEQFF.

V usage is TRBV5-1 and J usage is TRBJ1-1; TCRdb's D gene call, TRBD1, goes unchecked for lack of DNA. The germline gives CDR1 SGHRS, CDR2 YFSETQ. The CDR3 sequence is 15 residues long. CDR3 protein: CASSSGQGQITEAFF.

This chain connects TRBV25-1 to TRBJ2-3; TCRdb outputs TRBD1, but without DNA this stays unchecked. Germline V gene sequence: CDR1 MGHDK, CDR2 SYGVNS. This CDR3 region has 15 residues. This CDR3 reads CASSPGLRSTDTQYF.

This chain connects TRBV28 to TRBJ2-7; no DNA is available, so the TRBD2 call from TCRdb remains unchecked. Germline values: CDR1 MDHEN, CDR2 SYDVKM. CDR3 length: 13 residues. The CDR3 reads CASKVAGVYEQYF. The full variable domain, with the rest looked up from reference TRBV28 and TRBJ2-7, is DVKVTQSSRYLVKRTGEKVFLECVQDMDHENMFWYRQDPGLGLRLIYFSYDVKMKEKGDIPEGYSVSREKKERFSLILESASTNQTSMYLCASKVAGVYEQYFGPGTRLTVT.